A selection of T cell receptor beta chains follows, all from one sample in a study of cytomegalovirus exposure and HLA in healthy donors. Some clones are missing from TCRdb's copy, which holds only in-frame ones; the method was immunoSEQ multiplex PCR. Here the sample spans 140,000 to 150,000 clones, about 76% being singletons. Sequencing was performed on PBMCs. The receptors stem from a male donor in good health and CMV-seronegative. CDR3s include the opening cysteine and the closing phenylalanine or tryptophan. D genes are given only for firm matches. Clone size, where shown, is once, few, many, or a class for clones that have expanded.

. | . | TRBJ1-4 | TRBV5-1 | TGCGCCAGCAGCTTGGAGGGGGGGTTTGGTGAAAAACTGTTTTTT | CASSLEGGFGEKLFF
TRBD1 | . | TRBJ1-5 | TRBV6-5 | TGTGCCAGCAGCTCCCGGGACAGGGGCAATCAGCCCCAGCATTTT | CASSSRDRGNQPQHF
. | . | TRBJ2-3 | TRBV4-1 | TGCGCCAGCAGCCAAGATCCCCCTCTGAAGACTTTTTCAGATACGCAGTATTTT | CASSQDPPLKTFSDTQYF
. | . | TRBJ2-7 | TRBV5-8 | TGTGCCAGCAGCTCCGCTGGGGGGGCCTCCTACGAGCAGTACTTC | CASSSAGGASYEQYF
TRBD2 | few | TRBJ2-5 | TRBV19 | TGTGCCAGTAGTCAAAGACTAGCGACCGAGCTTGTGGCCCAGTACTTC | CASSQRLATELVAQYF
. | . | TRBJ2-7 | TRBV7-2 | TGTGCCAGCAGACAGGATTCCTACGAGCAGTACTTC | CASRQDSYEQYF
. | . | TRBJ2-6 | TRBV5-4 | TGTGCCAGCAGCTTAACAGGGTCTGGGGCCAACGTCCTGACTTTC | CASSLTGSGANVLTF
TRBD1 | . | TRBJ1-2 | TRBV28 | TGTGCCAGTTTGACAGGGGCGAATGGCTACACCTTC | CASLTGANGYTF
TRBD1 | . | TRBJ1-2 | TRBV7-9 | TGTGCCAGCAGCGCTGGGACAGGCGGTTTTAACTATGGCTACACCTTC | CASSAGTGGFNYGYTF
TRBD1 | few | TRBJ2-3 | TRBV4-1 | TGCGCCAGCTGGGACACAGGGGAACCCACAGATACGCAGTATTTT | CASWDTGEPTDTQYF
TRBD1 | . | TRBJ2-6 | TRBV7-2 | TGTGCCAGCAGCAACAGGGGGTTCTCGGGGGCCAACGTCCTGACTTTC | CASSNRGFSGANVLTF
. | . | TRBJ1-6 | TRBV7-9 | TGTGCCAGCAGCTTGGGCGGAGGGTCCGGTTCACCCCTCCACTTT | CASSLGGGSGSPLHF
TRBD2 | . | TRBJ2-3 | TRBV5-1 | TGCGCCGGCACTCTGGGGGGGGAAGATACGCAGTATTTT | CAGTLGGEDTQYF
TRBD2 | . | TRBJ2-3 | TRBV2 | TGTGCCAGCAGTGGGGCTAGCGGGGGGGCCTCAGGTACGCAGTATTTT | CASSGASGGASGTQYF
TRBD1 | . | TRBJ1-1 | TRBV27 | TGTGCCAGCAGTCGCACCGGGACAGGATTGAACACTGAAGCTTTCTTT | CASSRTGTGLNTEAFF
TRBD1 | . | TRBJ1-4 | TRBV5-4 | TGTGCCAGCAGCGTCGGGACAGGCCTTAATGAAAAACTGTTTTTT | CASSVGTGLNEKLFF
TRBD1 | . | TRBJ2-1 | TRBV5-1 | TGCGCCAGCAGCTCCACAGGGGATGAGCAGTTCTTC | CASSSTGDEQFF
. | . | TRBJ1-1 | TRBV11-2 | TGTGCCAGCAGCCCTAGAGGTAGGATGAACACTGAAGCTTTCTTT | CASSPRGRMNTEAFF
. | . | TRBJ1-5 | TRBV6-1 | TGTGCCAGCAGTGTAGGGGTCGGGCAGCCCCAGCATTTT | CASSVGVGQPQHF
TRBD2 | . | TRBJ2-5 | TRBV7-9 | TGTTCCAGCAGCTCGGGACTAGCGGGGGGGGAGACCCAGTACTTC | CSSSSGLAGGETQYF
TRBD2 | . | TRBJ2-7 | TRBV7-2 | TGTGCCAGCAGCCCGCCGGCGGGAGGGCCCCACGAGCAGTACTTC | CASSPPAGGPHEQYF
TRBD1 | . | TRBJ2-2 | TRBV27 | TGTGCCAGCAGTTTCGGACAGGGGAGCCACGGGGAGCTGTTTTTT | CASSFGQGSHGELFF
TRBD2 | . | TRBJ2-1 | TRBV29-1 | TGCAGCGCCGCGGGACTAGCGGGGAGGAACAATGAGCAGTTCTTC | CSAAGLAGRNNEQFF
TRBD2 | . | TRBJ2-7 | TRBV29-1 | TGCAGCGTGAATCTAGCGGGACGATACGAGCAGTACTTC | CSVNLAGRYEQYF
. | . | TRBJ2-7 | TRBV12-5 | TGTGCTAGTGGTTTGGTAGGAGGGGCATACCTCCTTTTGGAGCAGTACTTC | CASGLVGGAYLLLEQYF
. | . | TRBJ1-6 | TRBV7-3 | TGTGCCAGCAGCTTAACAGGCTCCAAGGGGTCACCCCTCCACTTT | CASSLTGSKGSPLHF
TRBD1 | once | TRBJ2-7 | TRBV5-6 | TGTGCCAGCAGCTTTCTCGGGACAGCTGAGCAGTACTTC | CASSFLGTAEQYF
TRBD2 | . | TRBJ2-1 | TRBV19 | TGTGCCAGTAGTCCTGGACTAGCGTCTGAGCAGTTCTTC | CASSPGLASEQFF
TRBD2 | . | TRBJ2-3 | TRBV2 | TGTGCCAGCAGTGACCAGTTTTTGCGGGGGGGCCCCGATACGCAGTATTTT | CASSDQFLRGGPDTQYF
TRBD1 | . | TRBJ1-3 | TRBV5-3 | TGTGCCAGAAGCCCCGGACAGGCAACCTCTGGAAACACCATATATTTT | CARSPGQATSGNTIYF
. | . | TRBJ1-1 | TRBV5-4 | TGTGCCAGCAGCCGCGCGACGGGGAGTGGGGCTTTCTTT | CASSRATGSGAFF
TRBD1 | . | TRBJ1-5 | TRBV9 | TGTGCCAGCAGCCCTCAGGGGGATCAGCCCCAGCATTTT | CASSPQGDQPQHF
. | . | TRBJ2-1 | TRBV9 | TGTGCCAGCGGGCATACCTCCTACAATGAGCAGTTCTTC | CASGHTSYNEQFF
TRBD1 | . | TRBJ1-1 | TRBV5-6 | TGTGCCAGCAGCCGCGACAGGGAGGCTTTCTTT | CASSRDREAFF
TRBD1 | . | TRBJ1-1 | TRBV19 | TGTGCCAGTAGTCCGGGCCGGGACAGGGGTAAAGCTTTCTTT | CASSPGRDRGKAFF
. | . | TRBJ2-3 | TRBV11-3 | TGTGCCAGCAGCTTAGTCGGGGGTTGGGGCACAGATACGCAGTATTTT | CASSLVGGWGTDTQYF
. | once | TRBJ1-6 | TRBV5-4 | TGTGCCAGCAGACGAGGGTCTGAGGGCGGCTATAATTCACCCCTCCACTTT | CASRRGSEGGYNSPLHF
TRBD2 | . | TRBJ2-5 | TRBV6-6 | TGTGCCAGCGGTATCCTAGCGGGGGCGTTTGAGACCCAGTACTTC | CASGILAGAFETQYF
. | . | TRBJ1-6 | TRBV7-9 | TGTGCCAGCAGCTTAACGACAGCCGAAGCTTATAATTCACCCCTCCACTTT | CASSLTTAEAYNSPLHF
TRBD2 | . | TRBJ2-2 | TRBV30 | TGTGCCTGGAACTCACTAGCGGGAGTTAACACCGGGGAGCTGTTTTTT | CAWNSLAGVNTGELFF
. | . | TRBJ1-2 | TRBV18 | TGTGCCAGCTCACCGGCTCAGGCCCTTGCTTCCTATGGCTACACCTTC | CASSPAQALASYGYTF
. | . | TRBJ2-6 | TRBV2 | TGTGCCAGCAGTGAAGCGCTTGTGGGCGCTGGGGCCAACGTCCTGACTTTC | CASSEALVGAGANVLTF
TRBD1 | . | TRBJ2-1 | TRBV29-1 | TGCAGCGTCCGACAGGGGAATGAGCAGTTCTTC | CSVRQGNEQFF
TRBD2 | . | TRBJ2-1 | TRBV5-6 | TGTGCCAGCAGACAAAGCGGGGGGGCTCGGTCCTACAATGAGCAGTTCTTC | CASRQSGGARSYNEQFF
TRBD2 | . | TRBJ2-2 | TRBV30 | TGTGCCTGGAGCCGACGTATATCCCCCGGGACTATAGCCGGCGGGGAGCTGTTTTTT | CAWSRRISPGTIAGGELFF
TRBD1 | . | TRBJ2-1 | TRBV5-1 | TGCGCCAGCAGCCCGGGACAGGGGTCCGTCAATGAGCAGTTCTTC | CASSPGQGSVNEQFF
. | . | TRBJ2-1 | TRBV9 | TGTGCCAGCAGCGTAGACGGGGGGCAGAGGATTTCCTACAATGAGCAGTTCTTC | CASSVDGGQRISYNEQFF